This T cell receptor beta chain was recorded in a study of shared clonotypes between healthy human individuals (dated by TCRdb to about 2020). General notes on the study: A couple of women and a few men aged 18 to 49 years were included in the cohort. Per donor, three plates each were used for CD4 naive and CD4 memory, two for CD8 naive, and one for CD8 memory. Blood TCR repertoires of roughly five healthy adults were deeply sequenced to estimate repertoire size and the extent of clonotype sharing between individuals. To increase sequencing depth and limit assay-specific biases, TCR repertoire library preparation and sequencing were carried out by different laboratories using diverse techniques. Leukapheresis yielded between about 0.94 and 10 billion PBMCs per donor. What the authors observed across the whole study: Even with the large sequencing depth, rarefaction of the sorted-subset datasets indicated that sequencing was incomplete. Because the study included only a small number of donors, the genetic and exposure-history diversity represented was limited. Only blood was sampled, and tissue TCR repertoires likely differ from those in blood. Larger estimated clonotype richness was generally found for naive subsets than for memory subsets. Higher generation probabilities were observed for clonotypes shared by all four sorted-subset donors than for non-shared clonotypes. Across a few donors, approximately 5% of naive CD4, 3% to 4% of naive CD8, roughly 2.2% of memory CD4, and under 0.45% of memory CD8 clonotypes were shared. Pairwise subsampling led to the expectation that sequencing depth would affect the degree of clonotype sharing among donors.

Using the deep immunoSEQ assay, TCR CDR3 regions were amplified from genomic DNA by multiplex PCR. Extracted genomic DNA from each cell subset was distributed evenly across all wells of several immunoSEQ 96-well plates, and each plate was treated as a replicate. For sorted subsets, approximately 0.2 ug of genomic DNA, equivalent to 25,000 to 35,000 T cell genomes, went into each replicate PCR. The purified libraries were quantified using a Qubit 3.0 fluorometer, sized with a Bioanalyzer 2100, and then quantified again using the KAPA Library Quantification kit. A separate single-read 150-cycle Illumina NextSeq 550 flow cell was used to sequence each immunoSEQ 96-well plate. Concerning the study's data processing: Because only junctional sequences without quality scores were contained in the immunoSEQ output, filtering matching that applied to full-length reads could not be performed. To assign V/J genes and CDR3, sequences were annotated using PyIR, a Python wrapper for IgBLAST v1.9, with IMGT germline references. Reads with weak V/J assignments (E-value above 1e-6), missing CDR3, stop codons, out-of-frame junctions, or ambiguous translated residues were removed. V3J clonotypes were defined by identical inferred V gene, J gene, and CDR3 amino acid sequence. The percentage overlap between two repertoires was calculated by dividing the number of shared unique clonotypes by the size of the smaller repertoire. Richness of each repertoire was evaluated using RTK rarefaction, the Chao1 estimator, and Recon v2.1 estimates of unobserved clonotypes. Generation probabilities were computed with OLGA for all TCRbeta clonotypes obtained by the gDNA method from a few donors. As stored in TCRdb, this immuneACCESS dataset retains in-frame rearrangements with V and J assigned. A fraction of the clones does not appear; measured against another copy, unresolved V genes explain less than half of the discrepancy, and the remainder lacks a known reason. That table gives V, J and clone size, and the DNA gave D and trimming. The sample table shows over a million clones, and approximately 80% are seen once. The ten largest make up more than 0.45% of the sample.

Healthy HIV-negative adults with no recently reported acute infections or vaccinations were included as donors. Every donor was a Caucasian adult living in Nashville, Tennessee, USA. CD4+ T cells were enriched through magnetic negative selection, after which naive cells were positively selected on CD45RA and the remaining negative fraction served as the memory subset. Blood was collected by leukapheresis, and PBMCs were isolated by Ficoll-Histopaque density gradient centrifugation and then cryopreserved in liquid nitrogen vapor phase. Purity and quantity of every magnetically sorted T cell population were checked by analytical flow cytometry. Genomic DNA was isolated from every sorted fraction and measured by UV absorbance on a Nanodrop 2000c. Trimmed from V: 4 bases; trimmed from J: 6 bases; junction bases lacking a gene match: 12. CDR1 and CDR2 (SGHDT, YYEEEE) derive from the germline V gene. The CDR3 runs 16 amino acids, cysteine and phenylalanine included. Left in the record is the CDR3 DNA by itself, 48 bases read in frame from the first base.

Turning to this clone: The antigen it recognizes is unknown. No much larger clone exists at a distance of one base, and base qualities are not known.

In this chain, TRBV5-6 is recombined with TRBJ1-2; 10 bases in the middle match TRBD1. Input material: memory CD4+ T cells from PBMCs. The intended sense of this specimen's cell subset or site label: CD45RA-negative fraction. The sequence came from a man aged 18 to 30 in good health. Some clones in this sample may be carry-over from other donors' samples. The encoded CDR3 is CASSRTTGGPRNGYTF. The DNA sequence reads TGTGCCAGCAGCAGAACGACAGGGGGCCCTCGGAATGGCTACACCTTC.